This T cell receptor (beta chain) is from a study of shared clonotypes between healthy human individuals (dated by TCRdb to the early 2020s). In terms of the full investigation: The cohort included a few men and a couple of women between 18 and 49 years of age. Per donor, leukapheresis produced somewhere between about 0.9 and 9.5 billion PBMCs. Different laboratories and diverse techniques were used to prepare libraries and sequence TCR repertoires, to increase sequencing depth and limit assay-specific biases. To estimate repertoire size and how much clonotype sharing occurs between individuals, the study deeply sequenced the blood TCR repertoires of several healthy adults. Here is what the overall study found, with its caveats: Sampling was restricted to blood, and TCR repertoires in tissues likely differ from the TCR repertoires found in blood. The small number of donors limited the genetic and exposure-history diversity represented. Based on pairwise subsampling, the degree of clonotype sharing among donors was expected to be affected by sequencing depth.

The CDR3, cysteine through phenylalanine, is 15 amino acids long. Of all the DNA, just the CDR3 is kept, 45 bases in frame from base 1. Per the germline V gene, ENHRY is the CDR1 and SYGVKD is the CDR2. Comments on this clone: Its target antigen remains unknown. This is likely an artifact of a read error, given a far larger clone one base away.

The donors were healthy, HIV-negative adults with no recently reported acute infections or vaccinations. Only Caucasian adults living in Nashville, Tennessee, USA were represented among the donors. In the unsorted samples, tens of millions of PBMCs were counted, and genomic DNA was extracted using the QIAamp DNA Blood Mini kit. Blood was obtained by leukapheresis, after which PBMCs were separated by Ficoll-Histopaque density gradient centrifugation and cryopreserved in liquid nitrogen vapor phase. TCR CDR3 regions were amplified from genomic DNA by multiplex PCR using the deep immunoSEQ assay. Genomic DNA extracted from each cell subset was distributed evenly over all wells of several immunoSEQ 96-well plates, and each plate served as one replicate. Each replicate PCR for unsorted PBMC received approximately 300 ng genomic DNA, equal to tens of thousands of T cell genomes. Unsorted PBMC genomic DNA was sequenced across ten immunoSEQ deep assay plates. Purified libraries were measured with a Qubit 3.0 fluorometer, size-checked on a Bioanalyzer 2100, and measured again with the KAPA Library Quantification kit. A separate single-read 150-cycle Illumina NextSeq 550 flow cell was used to sequence each immunoSEQ 96-well plate. The original methods were these. Because only junctional sequences without quality scores were contained in the immunoSEQ output, filtering matching that applied to full-length reads could not be performed. Sequences were annotated with PyIR, a Python wrapper for IgBLAST v1.9, and V/J genes and CDR3 were assigned using IMGT germline references. Any read was removed if the V/J assignment was weak (E-value above 1e-6), the CDR3 was missing, or the read contained stop codons, out-of-frame junctions, or ambiguous translated residues. V3J clonotypes were defined as sequences sharing an identical inferred V gene, J gene, and CDR3 amino acid sequence. To compute the percentage overlap between repertoires, the number of shared unique clonotypes was divided by the size of the smaller repertoire. Repertoire richness was assessed with RTK rarefaction, the Chao1 estimator, and Recon v2.1 estimates of unobserved clonotypes. Not all clones reach the TCRdb copy of this immuneACCESS table, which keeps in-frame sequences only. Checked studies attribute under half of the gap to unresolved V genes and leave the rest unexplained. That table is the source of V, J and clone size, and D and trimming were worked out from the DNA. In this sample the table shows some 530,000 clones, more than 65% of which occur a single time. Jointly, the top ten make up about 13% of the sample.

Input material: PBMCs. This receptor was taken from a middle-aged woman in good health. Some clones in this sample may be carry-over from other donors' samples. The chain is made from TRBV10-3 and TRBJ1-2, with the D gene uncertain. The CDR3 is CTISERQPAGYGYTF. The DNA sequence follows: TGTACCATCAGTGAGAGGCAGCCCGCTGGCTATGGCTACACCTTC.